The clone carrying this T cell receptor beta chain was detected only a few times. The antigen is not known. Healthy donors of bone marrow made up the group. This entry is derived from a study of cytomegalovirus exposure and HLA in healthy donors. Vbeta (60) and Jbeta (13) primers were used in the PCR. Profiling relied on immunoSEQ multiplex PCR, and the TCRdb table lists in-frame clones only, not all of them. The sample consists of approximately 150,000 clones, under 85% of them appearing once. The study, taken as a whole, reports: In a later analysis, HLA-associated TCR beta chains were more clonally expanded than equally common others. Beyond CMV serostatus, there was no information to go on about immune exposure. Data from an earlier analysis indicated that most TCR beta V segments were productive either about 90% or about 30% of the time.

The sequenced material came from PBMCs. This receptor was obtained from a human donor in good health.

The CDR3, as DNA: TGTGCCAGCAGCCAAGTTGGGGCCCGGGTCGGGGAGCTGTTTTTT. It codes for CASSQVGARVGELFF. This chain links TRBV14 with TRBJ2-2, with a tentative D call TRBD1 (5 bases). V was shortened by 1 base and J by 7 bases, with 13 bases between the two germline ends. The length of the CDR3 is 15 residues. Germline loops: CDR1 SGHDN, CDR2 FVKESK.